The sequence of this T cell receptor beta chain was determined in a study of Ad26.COV2.S vaccination and SARS-CoV-2 variants. On the study more broadly: As a participant in COV1001, the donor was in the Ad26.COV2.S trial arm.

General study findings and limits: Responses of T cells in total may have been underestimated by the TCR breadth and depth analyses. Placebo recipients had lower spike-specific TCR breadth than vaccine recipients.

For this clone: No antigen is known for it.

Stated treatment: 19 received Ad26.COV2.S at low or high dose, single or two shots; 5 received placebo; per-sample allocation not given. Day 63 following the first vaccine or placebo injection was when the samples were taken. Ad26 vector vaccine expressed Wuhan-strain SARS-CoV-2 spike. The method was immunoSEQ multiplex PCR; TCRdb's version includes in-frame clones alone and lacks a portion of them. The top ten clones hold 6.4% of a sample with hundreds of thousands of clones, around 90% of them seen once. CDR3 size: 13 residues. Germline CDR1 is LNHNV and CDR2 is YYDKDF (reference sequence). The V end was cut by 0 bases, the J end by 7 bases, with 7 bases between.

The source is a person aged 18-65 years who received the Ad26.COV2.S COVID-19 vaccine or a placebo. The chain uses TRBV15 and TRBJ1-5, with D hard to call. Material: peripheral blood, obtained in a trial of Ad26.COV2.S vaccine versus placebo. The CDR3 DNA sequence: TGTGCCACCAGCAGAGAACGTGTACAGCCCCAGCATTTT. Protein: CATSRERVQPQHF.